This TCR beta chain was captured in a study of OX40 agonist ivuxolimab in advanced cancers. Overall study: Partial responses were achieved by three patients, of whom one had hepatocellular carcinoma and two had cutaneous melanoma.

The CDR3 extends over 18 amino acids. CDR1 is LNHNV, CDR2 YYDKDF, per germline (reference sequence). J lost 4 bases, V lost 0 bases, and 9 bases had no gene match. Assay: immunoSEQ multiplex PCR; the TCRdb copy retains only in-frame clones and omits some. The sample carries 25,000 to 30,000 clones, roughly 77% recorded once. The sample was CD4+ or CD8+ T cells sorted from blood, taken in a trial of the OX40 agonist ivuxolimab. The chain uses TRBV15 and TRBJ2-3; 11 bases match TRBD2. This TCR came from an adult with an advanced solid tumor such as melanoma, head and neck, liver or kidney cancer. CDR3 in amino acids: CATSRDLLAGDFADTQYF. In DNA, the CDR3 is TGTGCCACCAGCAGAGATTTACTAGCGGGAGACTTTGCAGATACGCAGTATTTT. The variable domain in full, with the rest retrieved from reference TRBV15 and TRBJ2-3, is DAMVIQNPRYQVTQFGKPVTLSCSQTLNHNVMYWYQQKSSQAPKLLFHYYDKDFNNEADTPDNFQSRRPNTSFCFLDIRSPGLGDTAMYLCATSRDLLAGDFADTQYFGPGTRLTVL.